The next 3 T cell receptor beta chains were all read from a single sample in a study of PD-L1 blockade in urothelial cancer. Assay: immunoSEQ multiplex PCR; the TCRdb copy retains only in-frame clones and omits some. The sample contains 55,000 to 85,000 clones, 85% to 90% of which appear only once. The material sequenced was PBMCs, taken around atezolizumab (anti-PD-L1) treatment. The receptors derive from a man in his 60s with urothelial cancer.

The chain combines TRBV6-1 with TRBJ1-5; D is possibly TRBD1 (6 bases). From germline, CDR1 is MNHNS and CDR2 SASEGT. With 10 bases removed from V and 0 bases from J, the gap between germline ends came to 13 bases. This CDR3 region has 14 residues. CDR3 protein: CATNGQHSNQPQHF. As DNA, the CDR3 is TGTGCCACCAACGGACAGCATAGCAATCAGCCCCAGCATTTT.

This rearrangement joins TRBV4-3 to TRBJ2-2, with 16 positions matching TRBD2. With V trimmed by 4 bases and J by 1 base, 3 bases remained unmatched. Germline CDR1 is LGHNA and CDR2 is YSLEER. There are 18 residues in the CDR3. The CDR3 is CASSRGLAGGGNTGELFF. In nucleotides, the CDR3 is TGCGCCAGCAGCCGGGGACTAGCGGGAGGGGGGAACACCGGGGAGCTGTTTTTT.

This clone appeared a few times. The V gene is TRBV4-3, the J gene TRBJ2-6; 11 nucleotides agree with TRBD2. V lost 0 bases to trimming and J lost 3 bases; unmatched junction nucleotides: 1. The CDR3 has 17 residues. CDR1 is LGHNA, CDR2 YSLEER, per germline. CDR3 residues: CASSQDTSGGGANVLTF. The CDR3 DNA reads TGCGCCAGCAGCCAAGACACTAGCGGGGGTGGGGCCAACGTCCTGACTTTC.